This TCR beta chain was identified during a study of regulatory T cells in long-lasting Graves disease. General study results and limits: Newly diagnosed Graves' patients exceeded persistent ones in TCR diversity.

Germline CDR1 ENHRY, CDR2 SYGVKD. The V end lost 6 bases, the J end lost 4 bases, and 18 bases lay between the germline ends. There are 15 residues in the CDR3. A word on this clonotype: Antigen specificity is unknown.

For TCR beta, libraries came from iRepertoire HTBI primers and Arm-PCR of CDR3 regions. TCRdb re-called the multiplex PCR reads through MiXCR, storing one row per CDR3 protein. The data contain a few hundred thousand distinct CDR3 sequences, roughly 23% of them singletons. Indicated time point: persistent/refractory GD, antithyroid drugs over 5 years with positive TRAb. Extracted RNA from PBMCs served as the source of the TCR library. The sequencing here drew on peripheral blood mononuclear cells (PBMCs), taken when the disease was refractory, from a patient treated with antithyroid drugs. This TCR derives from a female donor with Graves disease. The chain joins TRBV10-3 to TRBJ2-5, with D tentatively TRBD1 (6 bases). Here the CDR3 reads CAISGAGVGRETQYF. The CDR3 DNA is TGTGCCATCAGCGGAGCAGGGGTGGGCCGAGAGACCCAGTACTTC.